Below, one TCR beta chain is given with its context. What it binds is not known. These data originate in a study of T cell repertoires in cytomegalovirus infection. At the level of the study: Used in the study were CMV epitopes, some recently identified and HLA-C-restricted, others well-studied and HLA-B-restricted. It can be stated that public TCR beta signatures indicated CMV infection as well as a matching HLA type.

V was pared by 2 bases and J by 5 bases, with 3 bases of the junction left unmatched. Germline lookup yields CDR1 ENHRY and CDR2 SYGVKD. CDR3 length: 15 residues. In TCRdb, the reads were re-called with MiXCR into one record per CDR3 protein. The table shows about 740,000 distinct CDR3 sequences, with around 31% occurring only once. This TCR was recovered from a human donor in good health (CMV status not recorded). Some clones in this sample may be carry-over from other donors' samples. V and J are TRBV10-3 and TRBJ1-5; 10 bases are a match to TRBD1. The sequencing here drew on cultured PBMCs, taken from culture after CMV antigen stimulation. CDR3 DNA sequence: TGTGCCATCAGTGAGACCGGGACAGGGGATCAGCCCCAGCATTTT. Its translation is CAISETGTGDQPQHF.